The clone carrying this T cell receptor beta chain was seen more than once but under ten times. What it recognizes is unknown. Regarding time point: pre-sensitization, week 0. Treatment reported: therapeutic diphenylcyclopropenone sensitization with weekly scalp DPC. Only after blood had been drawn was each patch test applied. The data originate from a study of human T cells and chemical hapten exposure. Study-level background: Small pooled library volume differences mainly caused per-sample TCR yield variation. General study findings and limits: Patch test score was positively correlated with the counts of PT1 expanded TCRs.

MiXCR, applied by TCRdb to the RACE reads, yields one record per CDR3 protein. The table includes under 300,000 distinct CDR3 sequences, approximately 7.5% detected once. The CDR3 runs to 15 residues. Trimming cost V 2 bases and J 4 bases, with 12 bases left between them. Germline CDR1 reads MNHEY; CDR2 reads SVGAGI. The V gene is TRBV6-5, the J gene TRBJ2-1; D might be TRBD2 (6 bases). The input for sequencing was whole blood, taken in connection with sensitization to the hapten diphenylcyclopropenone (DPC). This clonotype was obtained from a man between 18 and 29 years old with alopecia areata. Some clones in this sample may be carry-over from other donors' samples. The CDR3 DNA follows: TGTGCCAGCAGTTACGGAGGGCTCCTTTACAATGAGCAGTTCTTC. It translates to CASSYGGLLYNEQFF.